Shown below are 24 T cell receptor beta chains from a single sample sequenced in a study of blood T cells in healthy people across ages. Then a second PCR, running about 6 to 12 cycles, was carried out with a sample-barcoded 5' primer and a J-beta primer mix. One entry per CDR3 protein, called by TCRdb with MiXCR from the 5' RACE reads. The sample lists some 850,000 distinct CDR3 sequences, around 24% seen once, with about 3% in the top ten. The same sample was also studied in work on T cells of mothers and their children.

The sample comprised blood. These receptors originate from a boy aged 5-17 years in good health.

The V and J genes are TRBV12-3 or TRBV12-4 and TRBJ1-1, with D possibly TRBD1 on 5 matching bases. Trimming removed 8 bases at V and 2 bases at J, with 15 bases between. The length of the CDR3 is 14 residues. CDR3 sequence: CASWRGRANTEAFF. CDR3 coding DNA: TGTGCCAGCTGGAGGGGCAGGGCAAACACTGAAGCTTTCTTT.

This clonotype was counted many times. V gene TRBV20-1 combines with J gene TRBJ2-5, with 10 bases aligning to TRBD2. J gave up 2 bases and V 6 bases, and 6 bases lay outside the gene matches. Germline-derived CDR1 and CDR2 are DFQATT and SNEGSKA (reference sequence). This CDR3 has 14 residues. DNA for the CDR3: TGCAGTGCCAGACAGCGGGGGGGACAAGAGACCCAGTACTTC. Encoded protein: CSARQRGGQETQYF.

This clonotype was observed a handful of times. V and J are TRBV9 and TRBJ2-5, with 8 bases identical to TRBD2. V lost 3 bases to trimming and J lost 0 bases; unmatched junction nucleotides: 7. Germline CDR1 is SGDLS and CDR2 is YYNGEE. This CDR3 is built from 16 residues. In nucleotides, the CDR3 is TGTGCCAGCAGCGCCCCACGGGGGGGGAACCAAGAGACCCAGTACTTC. Its translation: CASSAPRGGNQETQYF.

This clonotype was observed a handful of times. The chain is built from TRBV30 and TRBJ2-7; D call uncertain. The CDR3 totals 12 residues. Germline assignment: CDR1 GTSNPN and CDR2 SVGIG (reference sequence). Trimming cost V 2 bases and J 3 bases, with 8 bases left between them. The CDR3 loop reads CAWSIWSYEQYF. The CDR3 region has the DNA TGTGCCTGGAGTATCTGGAGCTACGAGCAGTACTTC.

V gene TRBV20-1 combines with J gene TRBJ2-4, with D possibly TRBD1 on 5 matching bases. The V gene's germline CDR1 is DFQATT and CDR2 SNEGSKA (reference sequence). The V end lost 3 bases, the J end lost 5 bases, and 14 bases lay between the germline ends. The CDR3 has 14 amino acids. DNA of the CDR3: TGCAGTGCTAGTAGTCTAGTGGGGCAAAACATTCAGTACTTC. Translation gives CSASSLVGQNIQYF.

This clonotype was seen only a few times. The gene calls are TRBV20-1 and TRBJ1-4; 8 bases agree with TRBD1. Germline CDR1 is DFQATT and CDR2 is SNEGSKA (reference sequence). The CDR3 has 15 amino acids. The junction had 8 bases not matched to a gene; V was cut back by 0 bases and J by 8 bases. Here the CDR3 DNA reads TGCAGTGCTAGAGATTACAGGGGGGAGAGCGAAAAACTGTTTTTT. It codes for CSARDYRGESEKLFF.

This chain links TRBV7-9 with TRBJ1-1; D is unclear. CDR3 size: 14 residues. Germline V gene sequence: CDR1 SEHNR, CDR2 FQNEAQ (reference sequence). Trimming removed 2 bases at V and 0 bases at J, with 7 bases between. This chain's CDR3 is CASSLSRMNTEAFF. The DNA of the CDR3 is TGTGCCAGCAGCTTATCGCGTATGAACACTGAAGCTTTCTTT.

This clonotype was recorded a few times. The chain carries TRBV4-1 and TRBJ2-7; no firm D call. The CDR3 runs 16 residues. V was trimmed by 6 bases and J by 2 bases, leaving 20 bases between them. Germline assignment: CDR1 MGHRA and CDR2 YSYEKL. CDR3 loop: CASRSLGGRGPYEQYF. The CDR3 bases are TGCGCCAGCAGATCCCTAGGTGGCCGAGGACCCTACGAGCAGTACTTC.

In its sample, this clonotype was seen a few times. The DNA of the CDR3 is TGCGCCAGCAGCCCGCGACAGGCACTTAACTATGGCTACACCTTC. Residues: CASSPRQALNYGYTF. This chain joins TRBV5-1 and TRBJ1-2; tentatively, D is TRBD1 (6 bases). Germline V gives CDR1 SGHRS, CDR2 YFSETQ. The CDR3 loop spans 15 amino acids. V dropped 4 bases and J dropped 1 base, with 14 bases sitting between them.

In its sample, this clonotype was seen a few times. The J gene is TRBJ1-1, the V gene TRBV10-3; D unclear. Trimming took off 1 base at V and 4 bases at J, with 7 bases between the two ends. The CDR3 is 13 residues long. CDR1 is ENHRY, CDR2 SYGVKD, per germline. The chain's CDR3 is CAISEWLGTEAFF. In DNA form, the CDR3 reads TGTGCCATCAGTGAGTGGTTGGGCACTGAAGCTTTCTTT.

CDR3 amino acids: CASSWDSTSTDTQYF. Here the CDR3 DNA reads TGTGCCAGCAGTTGGGACTCCACAAGCACAGATACGCAGTATTTT. V and J are TRBV12-3 or TRBV12-4 and TRBJ2-3; the D gene is possibly TRBD2 (6 bases). V shed 4 bases and J shed 0 bases, with 11 bases lying between them. CDR3 length equals 15 residues.

CDR3 loop: CASSSAPGAPTYEQYF. Here the CDR3 DNA reads TGTGCCAGCAGCTCCGCCCCAGGGGCTCCCACCTACGAGCAGTACTTC. The chain combines TRBV7-9 with TRBJ2-7, with D possibly being TRBD1 (6 bases). V lost 4 bases and J lost 2, with 18 bases in between. CDR3 size: 16 residues. Germline assignment: CDR1 SEHNR and CDR2 FQNEAQ (reference sequence).

The chain links TRBV3-1 to TRBJ2-2, with 7 nucleotides matching TRBD2. The CDR3 length is 16 residues. V shed 1 base, J shed 8 bases, and the junction held 10 bases outside the gene matches. CDR1 and CDR2 (germline): LGHDT, YNNKEL (reference sequence). The CDR3 spells CASSQVSRDYTGELFF. CDR3 nucleotides: TGTGCCAGCAGCCAAGTCAGCCGGGACTATACGGGGGAGCTGTTTTTT.

The chain carries TRBV9 and TRBJ2-3, with TRBD1 matching over 11 bases. CDR1 and CDR2 from the germline V gene are SGDLS and YYNGEE. The trim removed 3 bases at V and 5 bases at J, leaving 5 bases unmatched. The CDR3 loop spans 15 amino acids. The CDR3 loop is CASSERDRGEDTQYF. The DNA for the CDR3 is TGTGCCAGCAGCGAGAGGGACAGGGGGGAAGATACGCAGTATTTT.

This clonotype was seen more than once but under ten times. The chain carries TRBV24-1 and TRBJ2-2, with 7 bases identical to TRBD1. After removal of 2 bases from V and 6 bases from J, the junction contained 2 bases not matched to a gene. Germline CDR1 is KGHDR and CDR2 is SFDVKD. The CDR3 covers 14 residues. The DNA for the CDR3 is TGTGCCACCAGTGATTACAGGGGCGCCGGGGAGCTGTTTTTT. It is translated as CATSDYRGAGELFF.

The V call is TRBV12-3 or TRBV12-4, the J call TRBJ1-2; D unclear. The CDR3 extends over 13 amino acids. V was trimmed by 6 bases and J by 0 bases, leaving 8 bases between them. DNA for the CDR3: TGTGCCAGCAGGCAAGAATCTAACTATGGCTACACCTTC. It is translated as CASRQESNYGYTF.

This clonotype turned up a few times. V gene TRBV6-6 combines with J gene TRBJ2-2, with 12 bases fitting TRBD1. The CDR3 spans 15 residues. The V gene end was trimmed by 8 bases and the J gene end by 7 bases; junction bases not matched to a gene: 8. The germline CDR1 and CDR2 sequences are MNHNY and SVGAGI (reference sequence). CDR3 residues: CASLGQGAQVGELFF. The CDR3 DNA sequence: TGTGCCAGCCTGGGACAGGGGGCGCAGGTCGGGGAGCTGTTTTTT.

This clonotype was seen a handful of times. One end of the junction fails to match germline, which may point to a read error. This chain uses TRBV5-4 with TRBJ2-5; tentative D call: TRBD2 (6 bases). The V gene's germline CDR1 is SGHNT and CDR2 YYREEE (reference sequence). CDR3 length: 14 residues. CDR3 loop: CASSSGDSSAERFF. CDR3 sequence (DNA): TGTGCCAGCAGCTCAGGCGATTCTAGCGCAGAGCGGTTCTTC.

The J gene is TRBJ2-7, the V gene TRBV20-1; 7 bases fit TRBD2. There are 11 residues in the CDR3. CDR1 and CDR2 from the germline V gene are DFQATT and SNEGSKA (reference sequence). Trimming cost V 4 bases and J 6 bases; bases outside gene matches: 3. This CDR3 reads CSAKRGSEQYF. DNA of the CDR3: TGCAGTGCTAAGCGGGGCAGCGAGCAGTACTTC.

This clonotype showed up just a few times. This chain links TRBV7-2 with TRBJ1-3, with D uncertain. Germline V gene lookup returns CDR1 SGHTA and CDR2 FQGNSA. Trimming took 3 bases from V and 4 from J, leaving 7 bases between them. CDR3 size: 13 residues. In nucleotides, the CDR3 is TGTGCCAGCAGCTTCCTGATGGGAAACACCATATATTTT. This gives the protein CASSFLMGNTIYF.

V usage is TRBV4-1 and J usage is TRBJ2-7; D is ambiguous. The V and J ends lost 4 bases and 5 bases respectively, with 21 bases between them. The CDR3 has 16 residues. CDR1 is MGHRA, CDR2 YSYEKL, per germline. CDR3 coding DNA: TGCGCCAGCAGCCCCCAGTTTAACCGACTGGTGGACGAGCAGTACTTC. Translation: CASSPQFNRLVDEQYF.

V usage is TRBV27 and J usage is TRBJ1-2; D gene ambiguous. The germline V and J ends were trimmed by 0 bases and 4 bases, with 18 bases remaining between them. This CDR3 has 17 residues. Germline V lookup: CDR1 MNHEY, CDR2 SMNVEV (reference sequence). DNA of the CDR3: TGTGCCAGCAGTTTATCATCGTCGGTCGGGGTCGGCTATGGCTACACCTTC. It encodes CASSLSSSVGVGYGYTF.

This clonotype appeared a few times. The V and J genes are TRBV18 and TRBJ2-7; a weak D match, TRBD1 (6 bases). Per germline, CDR1 KGHSH and CDR2 LQKENI. Trimming stripped 3 bases from V and 5 bases from J, with 20 bases between. This CDR3 has 16 residues. The CDR3 sequence: CASSPLTGSSIHEQYF. As DNA, the CDR3 is TGTGCCAGCTCACCTCTAACAGGGTCCTCTATACACGAGCAGTACTTC.

This clonotype was seen more than once but under ten times. This chain connects TRBV15 to TRBJ2-5; TRBD1 might be the D (6 bases). Germline V gives CDR1 LNHNV, CDR2 YYDKDF (reference sequence). V was pared by 0 bases and J by 1 base, with 18 bases between. The CDR3 runs to 18 residues. The CDR3 region is CATSRDLAGQQTQETQYF. The CDR3 DNA sequence: TGTGCCACCAGCAGAGATTTGGCAGGACAGCAAACCCAAGAGACCCAGTACTTC. The full variable domain, rest sourced from reference TRBV15 and TRBJ2-5, is DAMVIQNPRYQVTQFGKPVTLSCSQTLNHNVMYWYQQKSSQAPKLLFHYYDKDFNNEADTPDNFQSRRPNTSFCFLDIRSPGLGDTAMYLCATSRDLAGQQTQETQYFGPGTRLLVL.